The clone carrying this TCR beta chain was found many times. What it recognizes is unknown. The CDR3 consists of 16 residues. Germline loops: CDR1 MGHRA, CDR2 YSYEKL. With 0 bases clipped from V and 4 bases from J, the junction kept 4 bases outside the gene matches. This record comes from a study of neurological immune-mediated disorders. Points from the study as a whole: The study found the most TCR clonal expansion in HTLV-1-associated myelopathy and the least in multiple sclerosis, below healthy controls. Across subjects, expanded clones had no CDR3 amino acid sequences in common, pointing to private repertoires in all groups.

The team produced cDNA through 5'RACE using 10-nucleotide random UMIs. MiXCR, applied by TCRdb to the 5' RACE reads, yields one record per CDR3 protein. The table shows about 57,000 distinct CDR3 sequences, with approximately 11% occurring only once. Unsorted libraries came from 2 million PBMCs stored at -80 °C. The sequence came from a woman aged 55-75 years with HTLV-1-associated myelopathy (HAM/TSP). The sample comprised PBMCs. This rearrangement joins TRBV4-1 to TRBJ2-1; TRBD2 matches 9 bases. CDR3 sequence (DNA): TGCGCCAGCAGCCAAGAGGCGGCGGGAGGGTACAATGAGCAGTTCTTC. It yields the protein CASSQEAAGGYNEQFF.